The rows below give T cell receptor beta chains drawn from one sample of a study of blood T cell repertoires in COVID-19. The assay was immunoSEQ multiplex PCR, and TCRdb's table has in-frame clones only and misses some. This table holds about 35,000 clones, about 90% found once. Sequenced input: peripheral blood. The receptors were gathered from a woman aged 65 to 85 with active COVID-19. Both conserved end residues are part of each CDR3. A D gene is named only where the DNA matches it firmly. Size tells how often a clone was seen (once, few, many) or the class of an expanded clone, and some rows leave it out.

j_call,v_call,d_call,clone_size,cdr3_nt,cdr3_aa
TRBJ2-5,TRBV12-5,TRBD2,NA,TGTGCTAGTGGTTTGGTCCTCAGACTAGCGGGGGGTGGAGAGACCCAGTACTTC,CASGLVLRLAGGGETQYF
TRBJ1-1,TRBV7-2,NA,NA,TGTGCCAGCAGCTTTTCAGTGAACACTGAAGCTTTCTTT,CASSFSVNTEAFF
TRBJ2-5,TRBV27,NA,NA,TGTGCCAGCAGTGGTTCTAGAGATCGAAGGGAGACCCAGTACTTC,CASSGSRDRRETQYF
TRBJ1-4,TRBV30,NA,NA,TGTGCCCGCACAGGGAATTCTAATGAAAAACTGTTTTTT,CARTGNSNEKLFF
TRBJ1-2,TRBV15,NA,once,TGTGCCACCAGCAGAGGACGAGGGCAGGCCTCTTATGGCTACACCTTC,CATSRGRGQASYGYTF
TRBJ2-7,TRBV28,NA,once,TGTGCCAGCAGAAAGGGGGACAACCCCTACGAGCAGTACTTC,CASRKGDNPYEQYF
TRBJ1-3,TRBV7-8,TRBD1,NA,TGTGCCAGTGTGGGACAGGGGGTTTTAGGCTACTCTGGAAACACCATATATTTT,CASVGQGVLGYSGNTIYF
TRBJ2-7,TRBV9,NA,NA,TGTGCCAGCAGCGTAGGGGCAGCTCCCTCCTACGAGCAGTACTTC,CASSVGAAPSYEQYF
TRBJ2-2,TRBV9,TRBD1,NA,TGTGCCAGCAGCGTAGATGAGGGGACAGGGGTTTCTGGGGAGCTGTTTTTT,CASSVDEGTGVSGELFF
TRBJ2-1,TRBV9,TRBD2,NA,TGTGCCAGCAGCGTATTTCTAGCGGGGTCAAATGAGCAGTTCTTC,CASSVFLAGSNEQFF
TRBJ1-2,TRBV5-1,NA,NA,TGCGCCAGCAGCTTATTAGGAGGATCCGAGGGCTACACCTTC,CASSLLGGSEGYTF
TRBJ2-4,TRBV7-3,TRBD2,NA,TGTGCCAGCAGCTTACTGGGAGGGTCTGACATTCAGTACTTC,CASSLLGGSDIQYF
TRBJ2-5,TRBV2,NA,NA,TGTGCCAGCTCGGTGGAGGGCAAAGAGACCCAGTACTTC,CASSVEGKETQYF
TRBJ2-1,TRBV5-4,NA,NA,TGTGCCAGCAGGACCACAGCGGATTACAATGAGCAGTTCTTC,CASRTTADYNEQFF
TRBJ2-2,TRBV30,TRBD2,medium-sized,TGTGCCTGGCCGGGGGGGCCCACCGGGGAGCTGTTTTTT,CAWPGGPTGELFF
TRBJ1-1,TRBV6-5,NA,NA,TGTGCCAGCAGTTACTCGTGGGGGGGGAACACTGAAGCTTTCTTT,CASSYSWGGNTEAFF
TRBJ2-2,TRBV19,TRBD2,NA,TGTGCCAGTACTCGGGGGGGGCCGCTGGGGCCGCGGGCCGGGGAGCTGTTTTTT,CASTRGGPLGPRAGELFF
TRBJ2-1,TRBV5-4,NA,NA,TGTGCCAGCAGCTTGGGAGCAGGCTACAATGAGCAGTTCTTC,CASSLGAGYNEQFF
TRBJ2-5,TRBV9,NA,NA,TGTGCCAGCAGCCCTACTCCGGACTCCATGGGGACCCAGTACTTC,CASSPTPDSMGTQYF
TRBJ1-2,TRBV6-5,NA,few,TGTGCCAGCACCCCGGACAGTGTTAACTATGGCTACACCTTC,CASTPDSVNYGYTF
TRBJ1-2,TRBV11-2,NA,NA,TGTGCCAGCAGCTTAGTGCGGGGAAACTATGGCTACACCTTC,CASSLVRGNYGYTF
TRBJ2-7,TRBV5-4,TRBD2,NA,TGTGCCAGCAGCCCAACGGGGGGGACCTTCGAGCAGTACTTC,CASSPTGGTFEQYF
TRBJ2-5,TRBV4-3,TRBD2,NA,TGCGCCAGCAGCCAAGGACTAGCGGGGGGAGGGGAGACCCAGTACTTC,CASSQGLAGGGETQYF
TRBJ2-5,TRBV11-2,NA,NA,TGTGCCAGCAGCTTACCCAGGCAAGAGACCCAGTACTTC,CASSLPRQETQYF
TRBJ2-2,TRBV4-1,TRBD1,medium-sized,TGCGCCAGCAGCCCTACGACAGGGGGGGACGGGGAGCTGTTTTTT,CASSPTTGGDGELFF
TRBJ1-2,TRBV7-2,TRBD1,NA,TGTGCCAGCAGCAGCCGGGACAGGTCTTATGGCTACACCTTC,CASSSRDRSYGYTF
TRBJ1-5,TRBV5-1,NA,NA,TGCGCCAGCAGCAAGAGTTTCAATCAGCCCCAGCATTTT,CASSKSFNQPQHF
TRBJ2-7,TRBV5-6,NA,NA,TGTGCCAGCAGCTTGTCATCGGCAGGCAATTACGAGCAGTACTTC,CASSLSSAGNYEQYF
TRBJ2-7,TRBV7-3,TRBD1,NA,TGTGCCAGCAGCTTAGACAGGGGTCACGAGCAGTACTTC,CASSLDRGHEQYF
TRBJ1-2,TRBV29-1,TRBD1,NA,TGCAGCGTACGGGACAGGGCCATATCTAACTATGGCTACACCTTC,CSVRDRAISNYGYTF
TRBJ2-1,TRBV24-1,TRBD1,once,TGTGCCACCAGTAAGGTCTCCGGGACAGGGGCCTACAATGAGCAGTTCTTC,CATSKVSGTGAYNEQFF
TRBJ1-1,TRBV20-1,NA,NA,TGCAGTGCCAGGCAGGTTCTAGCTTTCTTT,CSARQVLAFF
TRBJ2-2,TRBV2,TRBD1,NA,TGTGCCAGCACCTGGACAGGGGACACCGGGGAGCTGTTTTTT,CASTWTGDTGELFF
TRBJ2-5,TRBV18,TRBD2,NA,TGTGCCAGCTCACCACAAACTTCAGCGGGGGAGGAAGAGACCCAGTACTTC,CASSPQTSAGEEETQYF
TRBJ1-2,TRBV29-1,NA,NA,TGCAGCGTTGAGACGGGAGGAGACTATGGCTACACCTTC,CSVETGGDYGYTF
TRBJ2-7,TRBV28,NA,NA,TGTGCCAGCATACCAGGACAGTCCTACGAGCAGTACTTC,CASIPGQSYEQYF
TRBJ2-3,TRBV5-5,TRBD1,NA,TGTGCCAGCCCGCCGGGACAGGGGACCCTCACAGATACGCAGTATTTT,CASPPGQGTLTDTQYF
TRBJ2-1,TRBV7-9,NA,NA,TGTGCCAGCAGCTTCACGGAGGCAGGCCCCTACAATGAGCAGTTCTTC,CASSFTEAGPYNEQFF
TRBJ2-3,TRBV7-9,TRBD2,few,TGTGCCAGCAGCTTACCTAGCGGGGGGTACACAGATACGCAGTATTTT,CASSLPSGGYTDTQYF
TRBJ1-2,TRBV28,NA,NA,TGTGCCGCGGGCCGGCGGCTGATGATTAAGGATGGCTACACCTTC,CAAGRRLMIKDGYTF
TRBJ2-5,TRBV18,NA,NA,TGTGCCAGCTCACCAGAGGGGGGGGTCCAAGAGACCCAGTACTTC,CASSPEGGVQETQYF
TRBJ2-2,TRBV11-3,NA,NA,TGTGCCAAGGACGGGAGAGGCAGCCCAGCGAACACCGGGGAGCTGTTTTTT,CAKDGRGSPANTGELFF
TRBJ2-7,TRBV3-1/TRBV3-2,NA,NA,TGTGCCAGCAGCTATGCGGCCCACTACGAGCAGTACTTC,CASSYAAHYEQYF
TRBJ2-5,TRBV11-2,TRBD1,NA,TGTGCCAGCAGCTCAGTGAACAGGGGCCCCCAGGAGACCCAGTACTTC,CASSSVNRGPQETQYF
TRBJ2-3,TRBV29-1,NA,once,TGCAGCGTTTTCCGGGGGAGCACAGATACGCAGTATTTT,CSVFRGSTDTQYF
TRBJ1-4,TRBV5-4,TRBD1,NA,TGTGCCAGCAGCTTGCAGGGGGATAATGAAAAACTGTTTTTT,CASSLQGDNEKLFF
TRBJ2-3,TRBV6-1,TRBD2,NA,TGTGCCAGCAGTGAGACTAGCGGGGGAAAATATACGCAGTATTTT,CASSETSGGKYTQYF
TRBJ1-1,TRBV11-2,NA,NA,TGTGCCAGCAGCTTACAACAGTTAAACACTGAAGCTTTCTTT,CASSLQQLNTEAFF
TRBJ2-7,TRBV5-1,TRBD1,NA,TGCGCCAGCAGCCAAATGACAGGGGGCACCTACGAGCAGTACTTC,CASSQMTGGTYEQYF
TRBJ2-3,TRBV4-3,NA,NA,TGCGCCAGCAGCCGAGAGCACAGGGAGCTAGATACGCAGTATTTT,CASSREHRELDTQYF
TRBJ1-5,TRBV30,NA,NA,TGTGCCTGGAGTGTAGGCGGAGGGAGTATTTACGGCAATCAGCCCCAGCATTTT,CAWSVGGGSIYGNQPQHF
TRBJ2-2,TRBV18,NA,once,TGTGCCAGCTCACGAGAAACCGGGGAGCTGTTTTTT,CASSRETGELFF
TRBJ2-3,TRBV2,TRBD2,once,TGTGCCAGCAGTTTAACTAGCGGGGGACCCACAGATACGCAGTATTTT,CASSLTSGGPTDTQYF
TRBJ2-5,TRBV29-1,NA,NA,TGCAGCGTCCCATACGGGGCCAGGGGTTCGGAGACCCAGTACTTC,CSVPYGARGSETQYF
TRBJ2-2,TRBV9,TRBD2,NA,TGTGCCAGCAGCCTGAATCTAGCGGGGGTCGACGGGGAGCTGTTTTTT,CASSLNLAGVDGELFF
TRBJ2-7,TRBV18,TRBD1,few,TGTGCCAGCTCGCTCCGGGACAGGGGATACGAGCAGTACTTC,CASSLRDRGYEQYF
TRBJ1-1,TRBV11-3,NA,few,TGTGCCAGCAGCTTAGGGGGCCACACTGAAGCTTTCTTT,CASSLGGHTEAFF
TRBJ2-5,TRBV4-2,NA,NA,TGTGCCAGCAGCCAGGGGCCTCAAGAGACCCAGTACTTC,CASSQGPQETQYF
TRBJ2-3,TRBV5-1,NA,NA,TGCGCCAGCAGCTTGGTAGCGGGCACAGATACGCAGTATTTT,CASSLVAGTDTQYF